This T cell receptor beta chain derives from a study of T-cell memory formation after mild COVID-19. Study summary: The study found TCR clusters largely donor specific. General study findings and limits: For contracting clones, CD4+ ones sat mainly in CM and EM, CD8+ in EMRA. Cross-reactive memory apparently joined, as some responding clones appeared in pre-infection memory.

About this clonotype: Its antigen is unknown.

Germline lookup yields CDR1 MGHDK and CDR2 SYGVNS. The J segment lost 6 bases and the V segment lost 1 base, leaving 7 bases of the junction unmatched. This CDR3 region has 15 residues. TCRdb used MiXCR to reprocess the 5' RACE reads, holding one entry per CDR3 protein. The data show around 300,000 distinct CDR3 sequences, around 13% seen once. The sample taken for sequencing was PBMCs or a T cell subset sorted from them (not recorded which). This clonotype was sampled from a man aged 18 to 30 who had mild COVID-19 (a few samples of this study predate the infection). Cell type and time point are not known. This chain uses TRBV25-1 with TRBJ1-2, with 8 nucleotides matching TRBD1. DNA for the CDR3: TGTGCCAGCAGTGAATGGGAGACAGGGGAGAATGGCTACACCTTC. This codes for CASSEWETGENGYTF.